This T cell receptor beta chain was profiled in a study of T cells after yellow fever vaccination. The ends were cut back, 1 base at V and 1 base at J, with 6 bases in the middle. Germline CDR1 SGHRS, CDR2 YFSETQ. The CDR3 length is 14 residues. TCRdb fed the 5' RACE reads into MiXCR, producing one record per CDR3 protein. The sample holds some 100,000 distinct CDR3 sequences; 5.5% to 8% are singletons and the top ten take roughly 2.5%. This sample comprised CD4+ T cells sorted from PBMCs, obtained roughly 47 days after the first yellow fever vaccination. The gene calls are TRBV5-1 and TRBJ2-1; D is undetermined. This receptor was identified in a young man who received the YFV17D yellow fever vaccine. The CDR3 sequence: CASSLQPSYNEQFF. The CDR3 region has the DNA TGCGCCAGCAGCTTGCAACCTTCCTACAATGAGCAGTTCTTC.